This TCR beta chain was obtained from a study of T cells in Graves' hyperthyroidism and ophthalmopathy. Study details: The authors collected peripheral blood at initial diagnosis, before any treatment. Study-wide findings and caveats: Blood held most thyroid clonotypes expanded above 0.001 frequency.

TCR beta CDR3 regions were amplified from RNA transcripts. First-round RT-PCR targeting the TCR CDR3 was performed with the HTBI primer set. MiXCR, applied by TCRdb to the multiplex PCR reads, yields one record per CDR3 protein. Of approximately 40,000 distinct CDR3 sequences in the sample, 52% were seen once. Trimming took 5 bases from V and 7 from J, leaving 8 bases between them. Looked up from germline, CDR1 is LNHDA and CDR2 is SQIVND (reference sequence). The CDR3 has 12 amino acids. As to this clonotype: As yet, its antigen is unknown.

Ophthalmopathy patients had moderate-to-severe active disease, CAS ≥3, NOSPECS ≥4, and disease duration under 3 months. Investigators excluded patients with uncontrolled infection, other autoimmune disease, pregnancy or lactation. Material for sequencing was blood. The chain uses TRBV19 and TRBJ1-4; D remains ambiguous. The receptor was derived from a man aged 40-49 years with Graves' ophthalmopathy. CDR3 DNA sequence: TGTGCCAGTAGTTCGTCCGGTGAAAAACTGTTTTTT. It yields the protein CASSSSGEKLFF.